The next 3 T cell receptor beta chains were all read from a single sample in a study of radiotherapy plus CTLA-4 blockade in lung cancer. Here immunoSEQ multiplex PCR was the method, and the copy in TCRdb shows in-frame clones only, minus some. The table lists 49,000 or so clones, approximately 76% of them singletons. This material consisted of peripheral blood, taken from a patient treated with radiotherapy plus ipilimumab. The source of these receptors is a human donor with non-small cell lung cancer who had stable disease on radiotherapy plus ipilimumab.

The rearrangement links TRBV9 to TRBJ1-1; tentatively, D is TRBD1 (6 bases). CDR1 and CDR2 from the germline V gene are SGDLS and YYNGEE. Trimming removed 4 bases from V and 2 bases from J, with 12 bases in between. The CDR3 sequence is 14 residues long. CDR3 nucleotide sequence: TGTGCCAGCAGCATAGGACAGATAAACACTGAAGCTTTCTTT. Translating it yields CASSIGQINTEAFF.

This chain connects TRBV29-1 to TRBJ1-4; 7 bases are shared with TRBD1. The V and J ends lost 6 bases and 3 bases, in that order; junction bases with no gene match: 10. The CDR3 has 15 amino acids. Germline CDR1 SQVTM, CDR2 ANQGSEA. CDR3 residues: CSVQRGGAANEKLFF. The CDR3 DNA reads TGCAGCGTACAAAGAGGGGGCGCAGCTAATGAAAAACTGTTTTTT.

The CDR3 loop reads CASSPLGTNNEQFF. The DNA for the CDR3 is TGTGCCAGCTCACCATTAGGGACCAACAATGAGCAGTTCTTC. The chain has TRBV18 and TRBJ2-1; D is possibly TRBD1 or TRBD2 (5 bases each). Trimming cost V 2 bases and J 5 bases, with 10 bases left between them. The length of the CDR3 is 14 residues. Germline V lookup: CDR1 KGHSH, CDR2 LQKENI.